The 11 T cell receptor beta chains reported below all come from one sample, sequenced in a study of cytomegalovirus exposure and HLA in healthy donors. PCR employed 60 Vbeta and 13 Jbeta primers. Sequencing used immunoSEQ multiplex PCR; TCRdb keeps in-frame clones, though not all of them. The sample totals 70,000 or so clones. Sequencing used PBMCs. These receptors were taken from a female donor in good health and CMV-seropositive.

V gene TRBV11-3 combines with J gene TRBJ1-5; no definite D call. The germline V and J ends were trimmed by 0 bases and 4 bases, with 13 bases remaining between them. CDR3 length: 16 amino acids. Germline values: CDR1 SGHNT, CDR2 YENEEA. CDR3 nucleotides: TGTGCCAGCAGCTTAGAGGCAATCCGCAGGAATCAGCCCCAGCATTTT. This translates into CASSLEAIRRNQPQHF.

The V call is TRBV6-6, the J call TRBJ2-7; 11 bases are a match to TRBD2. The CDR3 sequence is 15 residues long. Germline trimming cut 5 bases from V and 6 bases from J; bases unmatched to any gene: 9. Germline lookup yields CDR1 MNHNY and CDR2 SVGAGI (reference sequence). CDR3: CASSTISGRASEQYF. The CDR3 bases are TGTGCCAGCAGTACGATTAGCGGGAGGGCCTCCGAGCAGTACTTC.

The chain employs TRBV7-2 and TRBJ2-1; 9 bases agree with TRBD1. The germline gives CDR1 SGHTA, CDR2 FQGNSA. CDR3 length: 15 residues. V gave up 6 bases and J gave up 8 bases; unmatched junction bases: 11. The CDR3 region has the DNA TGTGCCAGCAGTCAGGACAGGGGCGTGAGGGATGAGCAGTTCTTC. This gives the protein CASSQDRGVRDEQFF.

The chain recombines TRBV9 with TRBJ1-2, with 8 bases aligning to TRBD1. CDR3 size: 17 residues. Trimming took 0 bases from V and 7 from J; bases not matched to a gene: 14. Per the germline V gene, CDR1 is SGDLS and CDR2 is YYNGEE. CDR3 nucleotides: TGTGCCAGCAGCGTAGGGGTGCTGGACAGGGAGAAGAGTGGCTACACCTTC. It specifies CASSVGVLDREKSGYTF.

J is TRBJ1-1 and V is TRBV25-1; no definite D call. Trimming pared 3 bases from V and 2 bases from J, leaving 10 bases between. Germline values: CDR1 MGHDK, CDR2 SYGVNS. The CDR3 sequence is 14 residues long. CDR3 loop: CASSDQNQNTEAFF. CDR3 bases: TGTGCCAGCAGTGATCAAAATCAAAACACTGAAGCTTTCTTT.

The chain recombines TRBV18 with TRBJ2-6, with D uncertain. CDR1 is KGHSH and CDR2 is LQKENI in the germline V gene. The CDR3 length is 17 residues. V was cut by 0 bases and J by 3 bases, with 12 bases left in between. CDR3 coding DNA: TGTGCCAGCTCACCACCGGGCCCCGAAGGTGGGGCCAACGTCCTGACTTTC. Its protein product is CASSPPGPEGGANVLTF.

CDR3 protein: CASSAGQAPEKLFF. The CDR3 bases are TGCGCCAGCAGCGCGGGACAGGCTCCTGAAAAACTGTTTTTT. This chain links TRBV5-1 with TRBJ1-4; TRBD1 agrees at 8 bases. With V trimmed by 4 bases and J by 7 bases, 6 bases remained unmatched. The CDR3 loop spans 14 amino acids. Per the germline V gene, CDR1 is SGHRS and CDR2 is YFSETQ. Supplemented by reference TRBV5-1 and TRBJ1-4, the full variable domain reads KAGVTQTPRYLIKTRGQQVTLSCSPISGHRSVSWYQQTPGQGLQFLFEYFSETQRNKGNFPGRFSGRQFSNSRSEMNVSTLELGDSALYLCASSAGQAPEKLFFGSGTQLSVL.

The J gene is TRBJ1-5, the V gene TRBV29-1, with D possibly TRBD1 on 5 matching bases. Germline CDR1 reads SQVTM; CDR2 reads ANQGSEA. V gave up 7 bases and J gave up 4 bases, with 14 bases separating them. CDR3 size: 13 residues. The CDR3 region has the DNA TGCAGCGGAGGGGACGGGGGAAATCAGCCCCAGCATTTT. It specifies CSGGDGGNQPQHF.

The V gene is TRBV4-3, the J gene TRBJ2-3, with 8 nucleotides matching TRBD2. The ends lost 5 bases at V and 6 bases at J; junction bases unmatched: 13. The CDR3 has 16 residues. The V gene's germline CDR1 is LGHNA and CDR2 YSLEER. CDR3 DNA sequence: TGCGCCAGCAGCTTAACCGGGACTAGTGGCCCCGATACGCAGTATTTT. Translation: CASSLTGTSGPDTQYF.

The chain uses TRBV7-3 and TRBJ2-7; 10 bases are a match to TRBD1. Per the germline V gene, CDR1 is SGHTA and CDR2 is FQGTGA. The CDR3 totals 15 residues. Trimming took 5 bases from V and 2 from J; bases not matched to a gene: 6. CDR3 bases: TGTGCCAGCAGCCCGGGGACAGGGGTGACCTACGAGCAGTACTTC. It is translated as CASSPGTGVTYEQYF.

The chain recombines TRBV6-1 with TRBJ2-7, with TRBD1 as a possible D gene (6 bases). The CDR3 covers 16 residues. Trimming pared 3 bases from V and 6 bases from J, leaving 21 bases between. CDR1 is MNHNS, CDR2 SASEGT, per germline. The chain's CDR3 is CASSEPGTRISSEQYF. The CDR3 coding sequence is TGTGCCAGCAGTGAGCCGGGGACACGTATAAGCTCCGAGCAGTACTTC.